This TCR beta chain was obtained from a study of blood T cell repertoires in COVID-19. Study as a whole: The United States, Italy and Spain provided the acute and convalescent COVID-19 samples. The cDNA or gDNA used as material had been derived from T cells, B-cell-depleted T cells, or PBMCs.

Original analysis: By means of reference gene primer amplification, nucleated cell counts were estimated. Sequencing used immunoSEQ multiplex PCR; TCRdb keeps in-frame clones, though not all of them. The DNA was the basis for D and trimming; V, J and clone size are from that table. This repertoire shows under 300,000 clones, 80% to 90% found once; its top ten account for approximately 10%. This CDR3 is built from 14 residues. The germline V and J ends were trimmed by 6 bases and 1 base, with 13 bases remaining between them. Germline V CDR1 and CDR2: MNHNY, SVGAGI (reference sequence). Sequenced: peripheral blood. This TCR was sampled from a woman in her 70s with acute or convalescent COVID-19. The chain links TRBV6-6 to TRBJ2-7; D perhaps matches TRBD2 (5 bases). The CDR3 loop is CASRERARSYEQYF. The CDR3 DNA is TGTGCCAGCAGGGAGAGGGCCCGATCCTACGAGCAGTACTTC.